Presented here are 5 T cell receptor beta chains from one specimen sequenced in a study of cytomegalovirus exposure and HLA in healthy donors. Both 60 Vbeta primers and 13 Jbeta primers went into the PCR. Sequenced by immunoSEQ multiplex PCR; TCRdb stores in-frame clones only, minus some. The profile covers about 190,000 clones, with around 79% appearing a single time and 1.6% taken by the ten largest. Sequenced material: PBMCs. The origin of the receptors is a woman between 45 and 60 years old in good health and CMV-seronegative.

The chain employs TRBV29-1 and TRBJ1-1; TRBD1 agrees at 7 bases. The V gene's germline CDR1 is SQVTM and CDR2 ANQGSEA. J lost 7 bases, V lost 0 bases, and 2 bases had no gene match. The CDR3 has 12 residues. The CDR3 reads CSVEENRGEAFF. The CDR3 DNA sequence: TGCAGCGTTGAAGAGAACAGGGGTGAAGCTTTCTTT.

The chain combines TRBV4-2 with TRBJ2-7; 11 nucleotides agree with TRBD2. The CDR3 runs to 15 residues. Trimming took 0 bases from V and 7 from J; bases not matched to a gene: 5. Per the germline V gene, CDR1 is LGHNA and CDR2 is YNFKEQ. CDR3 region: CASSQETSGGGEQYF. The CDR3 nucleotides read TGTGCCAGCAGCCAAGAAACTAGCGGGGGAGGTGAGCAGTACTTC.

The chain employs TRBV9 and TRBJ2-1; 7 bases are a match to TRBD1. V lost 4 bases and J lost 0; bases outside the gene matches: 7. The CDR3 sequence is 16 residues long. Germline V gene lookup returns CDR1 SGDLS and CDR2 YYNGEE. CDR3 in amino acids: CASSNYRGGSYNEQFF. For the CDR3, the DNA is TGTGCCAGCAGCAATTACAGGGGCGGCTCCTACAATGAGCAGTTCTTC. Full variable domain (missing parts from reference TRBV9 and TRBJ2-1): DSGVTQTPKHLITATGQRVTLRCSPRSGDLSVYWYQQSLDQGLQFLIQYYNGEERAKGNILERFSAQQFPDLHSELNLSSLELGDSALYFCASSNYRGGSYNEQFFGPGTRLTVL.

This chain links TRBV7-3 with TRBJ1-5, with 7 bases aligning to TRBD1. The CDR3 has 14 amino acids. Germline V gene data show CDR1 as SGHTA and CDR2 as FQGTGA. Trimming removed 6 bases from V and 4 bases from J; junction bases left unmatched: 6. The CDR3 nucleotides read TGTGCCAGCAGAGAGGGGGCGAGGAATCAGCCCCAGCATTTT. This gives the protein CASREGARNQPQHF. The whole variable domain, remainder taken from reference TRBV7-3 and TRBJ1-5, is GAGVSQTPSNKVTEKGKYVELRCDPISGHTALYWYRQSLGQGPEFLIYFQGTGAADDSGLPNDRFFAVRPEGSVSTLKIQRTERGDSAVYLCASREGARNQPQHFGDGTRLSIL.

CDR3 loop: CASSPGQGAVEAFF. As DNA, the CDR3 is TGTGCCAGCAGCCCGGGACAGGGGGCGGTTGAAGCTTTCTTT. This sequence joins TRBV7-9 and TRBJ1-1; the match to TRBD1 covers 12 bases. From germline, CDR1 is SEHNR and CDR2 FQNEAQ (reference sequence). The V and J ends lost 5 bases and 7 bases, in that order; junction bases with no gene match: 5. The CDR3 extends over 14 amino acids. Supplemented by reference TRBV7-9 and TRBJ1-1, the full variable domain reads DTGVSQNPRHKITKRGQNVTFRCDPISEHNRLYWYRQTLGQGPEFLTYFQNEAQLEKSRLLSDRFSAERPKGSFSTLEIQRTEQGDSAMYLCASSPGQGAVEAFFGQGTRLTVV.